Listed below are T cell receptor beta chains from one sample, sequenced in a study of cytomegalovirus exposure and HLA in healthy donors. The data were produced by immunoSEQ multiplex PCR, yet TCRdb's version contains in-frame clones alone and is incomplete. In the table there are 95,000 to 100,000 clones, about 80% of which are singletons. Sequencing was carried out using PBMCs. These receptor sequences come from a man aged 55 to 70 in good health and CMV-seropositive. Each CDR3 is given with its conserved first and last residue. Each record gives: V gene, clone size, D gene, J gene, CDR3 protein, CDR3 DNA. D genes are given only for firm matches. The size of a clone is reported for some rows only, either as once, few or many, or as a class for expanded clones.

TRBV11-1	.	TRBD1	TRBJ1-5	CASSEDRRQPQHF	TGTGCCAGCAGCGAGGACAGGAGGCAGCCCCAGCATTTT
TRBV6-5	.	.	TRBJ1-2	CASRNPGEAYGYTF	TGTGCCAGCAGAAACCCAGGGGAAGCCTATGGCTACACCTTC
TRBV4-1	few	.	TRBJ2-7	CASSQKMGTEQYF	TGCGCCAGCAGCCAAAAAATGGGGACAGAGCAGTACTTC
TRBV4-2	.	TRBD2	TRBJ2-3	CASSQVREAGSKDTQYF	TGTGCCAGCAGCCAAGTAAGGGAAGCGGGGAGTAAAGATACGCAGTATTTT
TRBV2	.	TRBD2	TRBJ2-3	CASSPSSGGTSTDTQYF	TGTGCCAGCAGCCCATCCTCGGGGGGAACTAGCACAGATACGCAGTATTTT
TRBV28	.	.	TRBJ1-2	CASSSGVFNGYTF	TGTGCCAGCAGCTCCGGGGTCTTCAATGGCTACACCTTC
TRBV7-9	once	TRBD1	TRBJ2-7	CASSLGGTGEQYF	TGTGCCAGCAGCTTAGGGGGGACAGGCGAGCAGTACTTC
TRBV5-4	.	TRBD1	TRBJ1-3	CASSRQGAVNGNTIYF	TGTGCCAGCAGCCGACAGGGGGCTGTGAATGGAAACACCATATATTTT
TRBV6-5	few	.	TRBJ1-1	CASSPGGYTEAFF	TGTGCCAGCAGTCCCGGAGGGTACACTGAAGCTTTCTTT
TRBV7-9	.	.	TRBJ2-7	CSSSFFAGRTIF	TGTTCCAGCAGCTTCTTTGCGGGACGGACGATATTC
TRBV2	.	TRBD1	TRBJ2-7	CASSGALQGAYEQYF	TGTGCCAGCAGTGGGGCCCTACAGGGGGCGTACGAGCAGTACTTC
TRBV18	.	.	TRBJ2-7	CASSPYGGEQYF	TGTGCCAGCTCACCATACGGTGGCGAGCAGTACTTC
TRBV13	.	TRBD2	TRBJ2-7	CASSSPGGGSLEQYF	TGTGCCAGCAGCTCCCCCGGGGGGGGGTCGCTCGAGCAGTACTTC
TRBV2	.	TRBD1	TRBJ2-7	CASSKQGRPYEQYF	TGTGCCAGCAGTAAACAGGGGCGCCCCTACGAGCAGTACTTC
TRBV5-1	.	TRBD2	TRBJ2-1	CASSLTGTSGGYAYNEQFF	TGCGCCAGCAGCTTAACCGGGACTAGCGGGGGTTATGCTTACAATGAGCAGTTCTTC
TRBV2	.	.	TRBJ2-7	CASSPQGFYEQYF	TGTGCCAGCAGCCCACAGGGTTTCTACGAGCAGTACTTC
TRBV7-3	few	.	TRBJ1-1	CASSLEVNTEAFF	TGTGCCAGCAGCTTAGAGGTTAACACTGAAGCTTTCTTT
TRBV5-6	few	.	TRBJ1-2	CASSLGPGVNYGYTF	TGTGCCAGCAGCTTGGGGCCAGGGGTCAACTATGGCTACACCTTC
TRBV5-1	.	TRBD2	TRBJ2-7	CASSHSGTSTEQYF	TGCGCCAGCAGTCATTCCGGGACTAGCACCGAGCAGTACTTC
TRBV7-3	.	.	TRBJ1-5	CASSQGDLENQPQHF	TGTGCCAGCAGCCAAGGGGATTTGGAAAATCAGCCCCAGCATTTT
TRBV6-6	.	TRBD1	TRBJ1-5	CASWGQPNQPQHF	TGTGCCAGCTGGGGACAGCCCAATCAGCCCCAGCATTTT
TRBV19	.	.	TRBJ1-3	CASSPDRGGNTIYF	TGTGCCAGTAGTCCGGACAGAGGAGGAAACACCATATATTTT
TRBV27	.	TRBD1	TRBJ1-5	CASRDRGQPQHF	TGTGCCAGCCGGGACAGGGGTCAGCCCCAGCATTTT